Listed here are 24 T cell receptor beta chains from one sample, sequenced in a study of spatial heterogeneity in lung cancer. Regarding time point: sample taken at primary tumor resection. TCRdb used MiXCR to reprocess the 5' RACE reads, holding one entry per CDR3 protein. Altogether about 80,000 distinct CDR3 sequences are present, under 8.5% being singletons, with the ten largest covering roughly 7%. Material: PBMCs, obtained at surgery. Source of these receptors: a male donor with early-stage non-small cell lung cancer.

This clonotype was counted a few times. The rearrangement links TRBV7-2 to TRBJ1-3; D is unclear. Germline V gives CDR1 SGHTA, CDR2 FQGNSA. The CDR3 extends over 17 amino acids. V lost 5 bases, J lost 2 bases, and 19 bases lay in between. This chain's CDR3 is CASSPRGAAKPGNTIYF. CDR3 nucleotides: TGTGCCAGCAGCCCACGAGGAGCCGCCAAACCTGGAAACACCATATATTTT.

The genes are TRBV4-2 and TRBJ1-5; D gene unclear. Deletions cut 0 bases from V and 7 bases from J, with 7 bases between. The CDR3 spans 13 residues. Germline CDR1 LGHNA, CDR2 YNFKEQ. The CDR3 loop is CASSQDWAQPQHF. In DNA form, the CDR3 reads TGTGCCAGCAGCCAAGATTGGGCCCAGCCCCAGCATTTT.

This clonotype was counted ten times or more. The gene calls are TRBV2 and TRBJ2-7; D remains ambiguous. Trimming took 8 bases from V and 2 from J, leaving 10 bases between them. This CDR3 spans 12 amino acids. CDR1 SNHLY and CDR2 FYNNEI come from the germline V gene. CDR3 nucleotides: TGTGCCAGCGATGCCGGCCCCTACGAGCAGTACTTC. Encoded protein: CASDAGPYEQYF. Complete variable domain (other parts from reference TRBV2 and TRBJ2-7): EPEVTQTPSHQVTQMGQEVILRCVPISNHLYFYWYRQILGQKVEFLVSFYNNEISEKSEIFDDQFSVERPDGSNFTLKIRSTKLEDSAMYFCASDAGPYEQYFGPGTRLTVT.

The chain joins TRBV20-1 to TRBJ1-3; D is perhaps TRBD1 (5 bases). Trimming cost V 6 bases and J 2 bases, with 14 bases left between them. This CDR3 is 14 amino acids long. The germline gives CDR1 DFQATT, CDR2 SNEGSKA (reference sequence). In nucleotides, the CDR3 is TGCAGTGCGGTGGGGGATTGGACTGGAAACACCATATATTTT. Residues: CSAVGDWTGNTIYF.

The J gene is TRBJ2-5, the V gene TRBV21-1; the table calls TRBD1, which could not be checked here. TRBV21-1 is a documented pseudogene. The CDR3 is 16 amino acids. DNA for the CDR3: TGTGCCAGCAGCAAAGAGGACAGGGGGCAACAAGAGACCCAGTACTTC. Amino acid sequence: CASSKEDRGQQETQYF.

This clonotype was counted a few times. This sequence joins TRBV29-1 and TRBJ2-5, with 13 bases fitting TRBD2. CDR3 length: 15 amino acids. J was trimmed by 4 bases and V by 7 bases; bases with no gene match: 9. Germline assignment: CDR1 SQVTM and CDR2 ANQGSEA. CDR3 protein: CSASTSGGTAETQYF. The CDR3 DNA reads as TGCAGCGCCTCGACTAGCGGGGGGACCGCAGAGACCCAGTACTTC.

This clonotype occurred many times. This chain uses TRBV4-1 with TRBJ2-7; tentative D call: TRBD1 (8 bases). V gave up 0 bases and J gave up 4 bases, with 16 bases separating them. This CDR3 contains 16 residues. Germline lookup yields CDR1 MGHRA and CDR2 YSYEKL. CDR3 region: CASSQEAIQGGYEQYF. CDR3 coding DNA: TGCGCCAGCAGCCAAGAGGCGATACAGGGGGGGTACGAGCAGTACTTC.

This clonotype was counted at least ten times. J is TRBJ2-5 and V is TRBV7-2; 7 positions match TRBD2. The V and J ends lost 5 bases and 1 base, in that order; junction bases with no gene match: 4. The CDR3 spans 14 residues. Germline CDR1 is SGHTA and CDR2 is FQGNSA. CDR3 coding DNA: TGTGCCAGCAGCCCGAGCGGGACCCAAGAGACCCAGTACTTC. Amino acid sequence: CASSPSGTQETQYF.

The chain links TRBV15 to TRBJ1-4; the D gene is possibly TRBD1 (5 bases). In germline, CDR1 is LNHNV, CDR2 YYDKDF (reference sequence). V lost 4 bases to trimming and J lost 4 bases, with 25 bases between them. The length of the CDR3 is 19 residues. The CDR3 loop is CATSTMRGRVGPINEKLFF. The CDR3 DNA sequence: TGTGCCACCAGCACCATGAGGGGCAGGGTCGGACCGATTAATGAAAAACTGTTTTTT.

The chain recombines TRBV27 with TRBJ1-2; 10 positions match TRBD1. The length of the CDR3 is 15 residues. V dropped 4 bases and J dropped 7; count of bases not matched to a gene: 9. Germline CDR1 and CDR2: MNHEY and SMNVEV (reference sequence). This chain's CDR3 is CASSSFTTGGTGYTF. Written as DNA, the CDR3 is TGTGCCAGCAGTTCCTTCACGACAGGGGGCACTGGCTACACCTTC.

This clonotype has ten or more counts. The gene calls are TRBV5-4 and TRBJ2-5; 8 bases fit TRBD1. The J segment lost 1 base and the V segment lost 4 bases, leaving 6 bases of the junction unmatched. This CDR3 region has 15 residues. Germline-derived CDR1 and CDR2 are SGHNT and YYREEE (reference sequence). CDR3 in amino acids: CASSPGQVIQETQYF. The CDR3 DNA reads TGTGCCAGCAGCCCGGGACAGGTCATCCAAGAGACCCAGTACTTC.

At least ten counts were recorded for this clonotype. The genes are TRBV24-1 and TRBJ1-5; D is ambiguous. The CDR3 is 14 amino acids. Germline CDR1 is KGHDR and CDR2 is SFDVKD. V was clipped by 1 base and J by 4 bases, with 7 bases between them. CDR3 sequence reads: CATSDFAGNQPQHF. For the CDR3, the DNA is TGTGCCACCAGTGATTTCGCGGGGAATCAGCCCCAGCATTTT.

In this sample, this clonotype turned up a few times. The rearrangement links TRBV6-6 to TRBJ2-7; TRBD1 matches at 8 bases. Germline lookup yields CDR1 MNHNY and CDR2 SVGAGI (reference sequence). This CDR3 has 12 residues. Trimming cost V 5 bases and J 6 bases; bases outside gene matches: 3. CDR3: CASSDRGAEQYF. Here the CDR3 DNA reads TGTGCCAGCAGTGACAGGGGTGCCGAGCAGTACTTC.

This clonotype was recorded at least ten times. The rearrangement joins TRBV4-2 to TRBJ2-7, with TRBD1 matching 10 bases. Germline V gene lookup returns CDR1 LGHNA and CDR2 YNFKEQ. CDR3 length: 15 residues. V was pared by 3 bases and J by 4 bases, with 6 bases of the junction left unmatched. The CDR3 bases are TGTGCCAGCAGCCATCCACCGGGACAGGGGTACGAGCAGTACTTC. It specifies CASSHPPGQGYEQYF.

The chain couples TRBV2 to TRBJ2-3; 12 positions agree with TRBD2. There are 15 residues in the CDR3. V lost 7 bases to trimming and J lost 5 bases; unmatched junction nucleotides: 7. CDR1 and CDR2 (germline): SNHLY, FYNNEI. The chain's CDR3 is CASKPLAGGEDTQYF. DNA for the CDR3: TGTGCCAGCAAACCCCTAGCGGGAGGGGAAGATACGCAGTATTTT.

This clonotype was observed a handful of times. The V and J genes are TRBV11-2 and TRBJ2-1; 9 positions agree with TRBD2. The CDR3 covers 17 residues. Germline V lookup: CDR1 SGHAT, CDR2 FQNNGV. V was clipped by 2 bases and J by 9 bases; unmatched bases: 14. The CDR3 coding sequence is TGTGCCAGCAGCTTATCGGGTCTCGGCGGGAGGGCCAGTGAGCAGTTCTTC. Translating gives CASSLSGLGGRASEQFF.

This clonotype was found a few times. CDR3 region: CASSRNRATDTQYF. The DNA for the CDR3 is TGTGCCAGCTCACGGAACAGGGCCACAGATACGCAGTATTTT. The rearrangement uses TRBV18 and TRBJ2-3, with a weak D call TRBD1 (6 bases). The CDR3 is made up of 14 amino acids. V lost 4 bases, J lost 2 bases, and 10 bases lay in between. The V gene's germline CDR1 is KGHSH and CDR2 LQKENI. Complete variable domain (other parts from reference TRBV18 and TRBJ2-3): NAGVMQNPRHLVRRRGQEARLRCSPMKGHSHVYWYRQLPEEGLKFMVYLQKENIIDESGMPKERFSAEFPKEGPSILRIQQVVRGDSAAYFCASSRNRATDTQYFGPGTRLTVL.

This clonotype has ten or more counts. This sequence joins TRBV20-1 and TRBJ1-1; D not certain. V lost 1 base, J lost 4 bases, and 7 bases lay in between. The CDR3 sequence is 12 residues long. CDR1 DFQATT and CDR2 SNEGSKA come from the germline V gene (reference sequence). CDR3 DNA: TGCAGTGCTAGAGTTGTAGGCACTGAAGCTTTCTTT. It yields the protein CSARVVGTEAFF.

This clonotype was found many times. The chain joins TRBV20-1 to TRBJ2-1; 9 bases match TRBD2. V gave up 1 base and J gave up 10 bases; unmatched junction bases: 11. The CDR3 runs 15 residues. Germline CDR1 and CDR2: DFQATT and SNEGSKA (reference sequence). The CDR3 DNA follows: TGCAGTGCTAGAGTGCAGCGGGAGGTTTTGGCCGAGCAGTTCTTC. Its translation: CSARVQREVLAEQFF.

The sample holds many counts of this clonotype. The chain carries TRBV9 and TRBJ2-7; 9 nucleotides match TRBD1. This CDR3 spans 15 amino acids. Per the germline V gene, CDR1 is SGDLS and CDR2 is YYNGEE. Trimming cost V 0 bases and J 2 bases; bases outside gene matches: 3. DNA of the CDR3: TGTGCCAGCAGCGTAGGAGGACAGGGGACCTACGAGCAGTACTTC. It translates to CASSVGGQGTYEQYF.

The table lists this clonotype with many counts. V and J are TRBV5-1 and TRBJ2-3; the D gene is possibly TRBD2 (6 bases). Germline V gene sequence: CDR1 SGHRS, CDR2 YFSETQ. The CDR3 totals 15 residues. Deletions cut 2 bases from V and 0 bases from J, with 10 bases between. Written as DNA, the CDR3 is TGCGCCAGCAGCTTAGCCGGGACTAGCACAGATACGCAGTATTTT. Amino acid sequence: CASSLAGTSTDTQYF.

This clonotype has only a few counts. The genes are TRBV2 and TRBJ2-2; 8 bases map to TRBD1. The CDR3 is 11 amino acids. CDR1 SNHLY and CDR2 FYNNEI come from the germline V gene. The J segment lost 14 bases and the V segment lost 3 bases, leaving 2 bases of the junction unmatched. CDR3 region: CASSDRGHLFF. The CDR3 nucleotides are TGTGCCAGCAGTGACAGGGGGCACCTGTTTTTT. Variable domain in full (rest from reference TRBV2 and TRBJ2-2): EPEVTQTPSHQVTQMGQEVILRCVPISNHLYFYWYRQILGQKVEFLVSFYNNEISEKSEIFDDQFSVERPDGSNFTLKIRSTKLEDSAMYFCASSDRGHLFFGEGSRLTVL.

The V call is TRBV7-9, the J call TRBJ2-2; the D gene could be TRBD1 or TRBD2 (6 bases each). Germline CDR1 SEHNR, CDR2 FQNEAQ (reference sequence). Trimming removed 2 bases at V and 5 bases at J, with 18 bases between. This CDR3 contains 17 residues. CDR3 region: CASSLLGGRPPTGELFF. In nucleotides, the CDR3 is TGTGCCAGCAGCTTACTCGGGGGCCGACCTCCTACCGGGGAGCTGTTTTTT.

This clonotype was detected many times. The chain joins TRBV12-3 or TRBV12-4 to TRBJ2-7, with 8 bases aligning to TRBD1. The trim removed 2 bases at V and 10 bases at J, leaving 10 bases unmatched. This CDR3 spans 14 amino acids. The CDR3 spells CASSLISDRDSQYF. For the CDR3, the DNA is TGTGCCAGCAGTTTAATTTCGGACAGGGATAGTCAGTACTTC.